This section outlines one T cell receptor (beta chain) sequence together with its context. Its antigen is unidentified. The record originates from a study of cytomegalovirus exposure and HLA in healthy donors. Study-wide results and limits: The authors confirmed in vitro that a few CMV-associated chains were specific for CMV antigens. Association of a missense DCLRE1C variant with TCR beta V- and J-gene trimming was reported in a later analysis. TCR beta sequences numbering fewer than 20,000 were associated with HLA alleles at 0.05 false discovery rate in a later analysis.

V was clipped by 4 bases and J by 0 bases, with 12 bases between them. The CDR3 totals 15 residues. In germline, CDR1 is SNHLY, CDR2 FYNNEI. The PCR employed 60 Vbeta primers together with 13 Jbeta primers. Original handling: About 11 million of some 80 million unique TCR beta chains were shared, per a later count. Using immunoSEQ multiplex PCR, the repertoire was profiled, and TCRdb retains in-frame clones only, with some absent. That table gives V, J and clone size, and the DNA gave D and trimming. The sample holds about 90,000 clones, 62% seen once. The TCR was taken from a woman in her twenties or thirties in good health and CMV-seropositive. Sequencing input: PBMCs. This chain connects TRBV2 to TRBJ1-1; tentative D call: TRBD1 (6 bases). Here the CDR3 reads CASSVSGAMNTEAFF. The CDR3 DNA follows: TGTGCCAGCAGTGTTTCAGGGGCGATGAACACTGAAGCTTTCTTT.